This TCR beta chain was profiled in a study of PD-1 blockade in classical Hodgkin lymphoma. Findings and limits, study-wide: Newly diagnosed patients and complete responders had comparable diversity at baseline.

Profiling relied on immunoSEQ multiplex PCR, and the TCRdb table lists in-frame clones only, not all of them. The data hold about 64,000 clones, with about 89% observed a single time. This clone was seen a handful of times. The antigen remains unidentified. Noted time point: cycle 4 day 1 (C4D1), after around six weeks of nivolumab. All trial patients relapsed after autologous stem cell transplantation. Trimming took 4 bases from V and 4 from J, leaving 5 bases between them. The CDR3 extends over 11 amino acids. Germline V lookup: CDR1 MGHDK, CDR2 SYGVNS. The receptor comes from a human donor with classical Hodgkin lymphoma. Sequencing used peripheral blood mononuclear cells (PBMCs), obtained before the fourth cycle of nivolumab. The chain carries TRBV25-1 and TRBJ2-7, with unresolved D. The DNA for the CDR3 is TGTGCCAGCAGTGCTTTTTACGAGCAGTACTTC. Protein: CASSAFYEQYF.